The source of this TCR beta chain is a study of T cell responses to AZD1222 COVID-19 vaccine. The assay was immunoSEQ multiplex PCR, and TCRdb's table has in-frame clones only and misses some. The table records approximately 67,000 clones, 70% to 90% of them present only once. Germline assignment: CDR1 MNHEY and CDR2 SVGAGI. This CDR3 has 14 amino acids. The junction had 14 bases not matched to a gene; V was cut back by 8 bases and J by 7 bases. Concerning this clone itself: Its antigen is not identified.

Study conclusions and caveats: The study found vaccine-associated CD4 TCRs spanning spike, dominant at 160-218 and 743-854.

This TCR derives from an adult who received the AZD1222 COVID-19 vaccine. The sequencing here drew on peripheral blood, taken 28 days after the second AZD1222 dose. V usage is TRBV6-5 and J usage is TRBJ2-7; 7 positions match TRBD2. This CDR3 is CASFSVAGVGEQYF. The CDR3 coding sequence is TGTGCCAGCTTTAGTGTGGCGGGAGTTGGAGAGCAGTACTTC.